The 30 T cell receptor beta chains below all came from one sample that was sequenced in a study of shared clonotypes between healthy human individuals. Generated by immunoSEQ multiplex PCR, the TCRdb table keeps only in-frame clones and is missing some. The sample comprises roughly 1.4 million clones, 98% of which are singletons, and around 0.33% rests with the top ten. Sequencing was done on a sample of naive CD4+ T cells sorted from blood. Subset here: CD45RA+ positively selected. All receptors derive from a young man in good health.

CDR3: CASSLKGPSYEQYF. CDR3 nucleotide sequence: TGTGCCAGCAGCTTAAAAGGGCCCTCCTACGAGCAGTACTTC. The chain has TRBV7-8 and TRBJ2-7; D is unresolved. The CDR3 is 14 residues long. Germline-derived CDR1 and CDR2 are SGHVS and FQNEAQ. Trimming removed 2 bases at V and 0 bases at J, with 8 bases between.

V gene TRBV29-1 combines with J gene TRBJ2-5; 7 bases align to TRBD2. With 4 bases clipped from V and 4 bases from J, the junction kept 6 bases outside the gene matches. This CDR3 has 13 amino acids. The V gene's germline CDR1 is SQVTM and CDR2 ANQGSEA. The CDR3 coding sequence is TGCAGCGTTGGGGAGGGGATAAGAGAGACCCAGTACTTC. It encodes CSVGEGIRETQYF.

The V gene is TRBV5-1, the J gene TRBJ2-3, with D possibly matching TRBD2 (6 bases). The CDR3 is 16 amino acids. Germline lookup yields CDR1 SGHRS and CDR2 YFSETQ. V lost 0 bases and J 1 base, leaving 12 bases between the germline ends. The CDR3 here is CASSLEGASGTDTQYF. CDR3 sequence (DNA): TGCGCCAGCAGCTTGGAAGGAGCTAGCGGCACAGATACGCAGTATTTT. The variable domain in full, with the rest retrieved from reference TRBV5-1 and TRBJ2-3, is KAGVTQTPRYLIKTRGQQVTLSCSPISGHRSVSWYQQTPGQGLQFLFEYFSETQRNKGNFPGRFSGRQFSNSRSEMNVSTLELGDSALYLCASSLEGASGTDTQYFGPGTRLTVL.

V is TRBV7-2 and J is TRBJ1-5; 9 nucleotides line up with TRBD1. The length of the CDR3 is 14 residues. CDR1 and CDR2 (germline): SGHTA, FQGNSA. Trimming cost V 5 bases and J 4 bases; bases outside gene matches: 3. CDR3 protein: CASSTTGGNQPQHF. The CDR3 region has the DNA TGTGCCAGCAGCACGACAGGGGGGAATCAGCCCCAGCATTTT.

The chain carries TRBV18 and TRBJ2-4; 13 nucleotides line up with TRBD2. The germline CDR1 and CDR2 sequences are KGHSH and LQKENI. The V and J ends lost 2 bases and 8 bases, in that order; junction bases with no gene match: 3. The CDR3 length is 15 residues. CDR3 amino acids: CASSPLLAGGDIQYF. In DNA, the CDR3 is TGTGCCAGCTCACCATTACTAGCGGGAGGGGACATTCAGTACTTC.

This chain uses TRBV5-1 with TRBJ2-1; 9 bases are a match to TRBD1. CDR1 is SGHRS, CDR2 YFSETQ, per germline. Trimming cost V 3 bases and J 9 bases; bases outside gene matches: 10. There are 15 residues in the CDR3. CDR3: CASSSNRGRVGEQFF. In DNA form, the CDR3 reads TGCGCCAGCAGCTCGAACAGGGGGCGAGTAGGTGAGCAGTTCTTC. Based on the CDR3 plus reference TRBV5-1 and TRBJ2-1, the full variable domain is KAGVTQTPRYLIKTRGQQVTLSCSPISGHRSVSWYQQTPGQGLQFLFEYFSETQRNKGNFPGRFSGRQFSNSRSEMNVSTLELGDSALYLCASSSNRGRVGEQFFGPGTRLTVL.

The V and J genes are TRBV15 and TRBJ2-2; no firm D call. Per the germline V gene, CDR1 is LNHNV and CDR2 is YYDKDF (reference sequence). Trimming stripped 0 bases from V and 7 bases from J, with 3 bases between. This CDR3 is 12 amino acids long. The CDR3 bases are TGTGCCACCAGCAGAGAGCACGGGGAGCTGTTTTTT. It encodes CATSREHGELFF.

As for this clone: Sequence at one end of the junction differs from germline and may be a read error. The CDR3 DNA reads as TGTGCCAGCAGCGTCGACGACAGCGAGAGGAATTTT. Residues: CASSVDDSERNF. The chain employs TRBV7-9 and TRBJ1-5; a weak D match, TRBD1 (5 bases). CDR1 SEHNR and CDR2 FQNEAQ come from the germline V gene (reference sequence). The CDR3 spans 12 residues. Based on the CDR3 plus reference TRBV7-9 and TRBJ1-5, the full variable domain is DTGVSQNPRHKITKRGQNVTFRCDPISEHNRLYWYRQTLGQGPEFLTYFQNEAQLEKSRLLSDRFSAERPKGSFSTLEIQRTEQGDSAMYLCASSVDDSERNFGDGTRLSIL.

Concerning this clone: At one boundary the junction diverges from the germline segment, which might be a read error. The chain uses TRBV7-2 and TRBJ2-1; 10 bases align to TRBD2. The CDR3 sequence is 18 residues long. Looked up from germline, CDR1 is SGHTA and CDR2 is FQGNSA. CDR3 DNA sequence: TGTGCCACCTCCCGACGAGCGGGAGGGACCCACTCCGACAATGAGCAGTTCTTC. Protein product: CATSRRAGGTHSDNEQFF.

The CDR3 loop is CASSLLFRTGDGYTF. As DNA, the CDR3 is TGTGCCAGCAGCTTACTATTTAGGACAGGGGATGGCTACACCTTC. V gene TRBV11-2 combines with J gene TRBJ1-2, with TRBD1 matching over 9 bases. Per the germline V gene, CDR1 is SGHAT and CDR2 is FQNNGV. Trimming removed 2 bases from V and 6 bases from J; junction bases left unmatched: 7. This CDR3 region has 15 residues. The full variable domain, rest sourced from reference TRBV11-2 and TRBJ1-2, is EAGVAQSPRYKIIEKRQSVAFWCNPISGHATLYWYQQILGQGPKLLIQFQNNGVVDDSQLPKDRFSAERLKGVDSTLKIQPAKLEDSAVYLCASSLLFRTGDGYTFGSGTRLTVV.

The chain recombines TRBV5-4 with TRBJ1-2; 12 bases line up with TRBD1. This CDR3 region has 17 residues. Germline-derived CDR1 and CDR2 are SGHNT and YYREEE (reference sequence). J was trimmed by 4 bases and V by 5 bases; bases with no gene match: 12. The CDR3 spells CASRPGTGGPKPYGYTF. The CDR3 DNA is TGTGCCAGCAGACCCGGGACAGGGGGCCCAAAACCCTATGGCTACACCTTC.

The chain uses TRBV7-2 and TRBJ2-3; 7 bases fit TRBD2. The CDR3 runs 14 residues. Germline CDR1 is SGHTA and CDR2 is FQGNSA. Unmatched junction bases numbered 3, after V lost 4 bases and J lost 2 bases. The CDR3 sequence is CASSYLADTDTQYF. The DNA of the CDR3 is TGTGCCAGCAGCTACCTAGCGGACACAGATACGCAGTATTTT.

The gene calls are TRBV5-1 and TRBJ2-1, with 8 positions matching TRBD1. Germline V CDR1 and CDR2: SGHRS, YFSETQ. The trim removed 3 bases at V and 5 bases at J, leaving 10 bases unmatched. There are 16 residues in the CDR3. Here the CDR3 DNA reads TGCGCCAGCAGCTCAATACAGGGGGTAGCCCACAATGAGCAGTTCTTC. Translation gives CASSSIQGVAHNEQFF.

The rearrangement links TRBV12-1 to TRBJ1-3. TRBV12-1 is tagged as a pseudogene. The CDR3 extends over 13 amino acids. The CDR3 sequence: CASSFPRGNTIYF. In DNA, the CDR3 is TGTGCCAGCAGCTTTCCCCGAGGAAACACCATATATTTT.

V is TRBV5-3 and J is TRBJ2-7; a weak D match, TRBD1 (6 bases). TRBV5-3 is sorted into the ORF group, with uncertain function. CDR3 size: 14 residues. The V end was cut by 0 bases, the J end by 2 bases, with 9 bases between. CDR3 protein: CARSLGQATYEQYF. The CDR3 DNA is TGTGCCAGAAGCTTGGGACAGGCCACCTACGAGCAGTACTTC.

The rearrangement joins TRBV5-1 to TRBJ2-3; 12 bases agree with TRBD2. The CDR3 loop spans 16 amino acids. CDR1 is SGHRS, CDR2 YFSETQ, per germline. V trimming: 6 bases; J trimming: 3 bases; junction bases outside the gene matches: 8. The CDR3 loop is CASTSGLAGITDTQYF. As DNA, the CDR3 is TGCGCCAGCACCTCCGGACTAGCGGGAATTACAGATACGCAGTATTTT.

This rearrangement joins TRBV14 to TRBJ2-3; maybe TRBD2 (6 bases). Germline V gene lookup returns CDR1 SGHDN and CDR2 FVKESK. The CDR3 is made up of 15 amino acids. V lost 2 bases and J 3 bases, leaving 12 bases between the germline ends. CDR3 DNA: TGTGCCAGCAGCCAACTGGAGGAGGGGACAGATACGCAGTATTTT. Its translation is CASSQLEEGTDTQYF. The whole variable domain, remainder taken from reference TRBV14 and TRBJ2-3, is EAGVTQFPSHSVIEKGQTVTLRCDPISGHDNLYWYRRVMGKEIKFLLHFVKESKQDESGMPNNRFLAERTGGTYSTLKVQPAELEDSGVYFCASSQLEEGTDTQYFGPGTRLTVL.

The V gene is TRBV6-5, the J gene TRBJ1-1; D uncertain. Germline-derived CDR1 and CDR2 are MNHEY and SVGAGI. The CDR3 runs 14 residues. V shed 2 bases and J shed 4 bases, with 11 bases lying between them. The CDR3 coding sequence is TGTGCCAGCAGTTACGCCGGACGGGGCACTGAAGCTTTCTTT. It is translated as CASSYAGRGTEAFF.

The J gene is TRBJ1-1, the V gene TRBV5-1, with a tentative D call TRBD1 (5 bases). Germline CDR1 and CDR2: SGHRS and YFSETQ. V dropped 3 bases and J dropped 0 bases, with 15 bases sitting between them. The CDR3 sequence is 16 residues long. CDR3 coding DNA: TGCGCCAGCAGCTCCCTACCAGGGAGAATGAACACTGAAGCTTTCTTT. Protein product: CASSSLPGRMNTEAFF.

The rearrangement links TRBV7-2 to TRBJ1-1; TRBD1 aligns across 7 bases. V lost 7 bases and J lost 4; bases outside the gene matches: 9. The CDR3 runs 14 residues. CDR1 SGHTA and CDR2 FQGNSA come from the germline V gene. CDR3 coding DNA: TGTGCCAGCAATTTAAGGGGACAGTCCACTGAAGCTTTCTTT. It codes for CASNLRGQSTEAFF.

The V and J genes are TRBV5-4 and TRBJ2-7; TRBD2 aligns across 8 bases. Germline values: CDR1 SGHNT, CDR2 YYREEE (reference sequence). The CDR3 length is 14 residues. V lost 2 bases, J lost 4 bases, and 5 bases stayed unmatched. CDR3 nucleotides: TGTGCCAGCAGCTTTCGGGGGGGTATATACGAGCAGTACTTC. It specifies CASSFRGGIYEQYF.

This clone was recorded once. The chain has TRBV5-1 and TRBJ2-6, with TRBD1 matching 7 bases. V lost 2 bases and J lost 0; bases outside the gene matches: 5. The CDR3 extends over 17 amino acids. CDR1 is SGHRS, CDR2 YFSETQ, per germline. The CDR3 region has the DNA TGCGCCAGCAGCTTAGAGACAGGGCTCTCTGGGGCCAACGTCCTGACTTTC. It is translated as CASSLETGLSGANVLTF.

This chain's CDR3 is CASSLGQGRDTQYF. The DNA for the CDR3 is TGTGCCAGCAGCCTAGGACAGGGGCGAGATACGCAGTATTTT. The chain is built from TRBV7-2 and TRBJ2-3, with 9 bases aligning to TRBD1. CDR3 size: 14 residues. Germline V gene data show CDR1 as SGHTA and CDR2 as FQGNSA. V shed 5 bases, J shed 5 bases, and the junction held 5 bases outside the gene matches.

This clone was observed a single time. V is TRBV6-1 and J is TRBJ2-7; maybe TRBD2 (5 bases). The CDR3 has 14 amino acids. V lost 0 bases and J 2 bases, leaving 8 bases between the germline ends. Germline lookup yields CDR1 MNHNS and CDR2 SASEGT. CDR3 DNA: TGTGCCAGCAGTGAAGCCGGACTTGCCTACGAGCAGTACTTC. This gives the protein CASSEAGLAYEQYF.

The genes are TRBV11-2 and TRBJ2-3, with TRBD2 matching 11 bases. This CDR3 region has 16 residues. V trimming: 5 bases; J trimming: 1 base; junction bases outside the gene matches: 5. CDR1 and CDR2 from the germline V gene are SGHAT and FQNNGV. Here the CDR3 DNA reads TGTGCCAGCAGCCCGGGGACTAGCGGACGCACAGATACGCAGTATTTT. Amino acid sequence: CASSPGTSGRTDTQYF.

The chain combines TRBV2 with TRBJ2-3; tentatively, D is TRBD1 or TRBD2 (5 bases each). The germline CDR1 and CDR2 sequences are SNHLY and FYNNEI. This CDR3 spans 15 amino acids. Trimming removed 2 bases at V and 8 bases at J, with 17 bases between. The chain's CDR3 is CASSEQEGPVGTQYF. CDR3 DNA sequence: TGTGCCAGCAGTGAACAAGAGGGACCCGTGGGTACGCAGTATTTT.

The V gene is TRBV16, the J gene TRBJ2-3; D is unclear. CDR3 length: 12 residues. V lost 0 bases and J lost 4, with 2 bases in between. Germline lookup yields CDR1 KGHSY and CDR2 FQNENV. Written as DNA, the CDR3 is TGTGCCAGCAGCCAATCCCCAGATACGCAGTATTTT. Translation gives CASSQSPDTQYF.

In DNA, the CDR3 is TGCGCCAGCAGCTCACAGCCGAACACTGAAGCTTTCTTT. Translation: CASSSQPNTEAFF. The chain links TRBV5-1 to TRBJ1-1; D gene unclear. Germline CDR1 and CDR2: SGHRS and YFSETQ. V shed 3 bases and J shed 1 base, with 7 bases lying between them. The CDR3 spans 13 residues.

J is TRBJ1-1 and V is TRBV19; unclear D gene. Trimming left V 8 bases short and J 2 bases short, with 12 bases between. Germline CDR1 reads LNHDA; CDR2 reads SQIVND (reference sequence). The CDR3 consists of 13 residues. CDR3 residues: CASCRYINTEAFF. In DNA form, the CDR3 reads TGTGCCAGTTGTCGATACATCAACACTGAAGCTTTCTTT.

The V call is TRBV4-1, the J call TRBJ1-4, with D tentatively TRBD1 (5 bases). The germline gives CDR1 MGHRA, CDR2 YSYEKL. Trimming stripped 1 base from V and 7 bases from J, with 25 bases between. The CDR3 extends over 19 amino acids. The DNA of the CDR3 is TGCGCCAGCAGCCAAGCAAGGGGACGGATGACCGAACGGGGTGAAAAACTGTTTTTT. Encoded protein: CASSQARGRMTERGEKLFF.